This TCR beta chain was documented in a study of T cell clones after liver transplantation. Study summary: Graft-donor-reactive sequences were compared with third-party-reactive TCRbeta sequences from pre-transplant mixed lymphocyte reactions. Samples came pre-transplant, pre-randomization before withdrawal, and post-randomization after withdrawal ended. Whole-study results and caveats: In most of the 8 subjects, circulating graft-donor-reactive CD4 TCRbeta sequences fell significantly after transplant.

Clones were read by immunoSEQ multiplex PCR, and TCRdb kept only the in-frame ones, dropping some. This repertoire shows around 100,000 clones, about 81% found once; its top ten account for over 0.9%. As regards this clone: Its antigen is still unknown.

This CDR3 comprises 14 residues. V was pared by 0 bases and J by 8 bases, with 11 bases between. Germline values: CDR1 MNHEY, CDR2 SMNVEV (reference sequence). The J gene is TRBJ1-3, the V gene TRBV27, with D tentatively TRBD1 (5 bases). Source: CD4+ T cells from blood, taken before liver transplant. The source of this sequence is a human donor who received a liver transplant. The CDR3 is CASSLSRAGYTIYF. For the CDR3, the DNA is TGTGCCAGCAGTTTATCCAGGGCGGGATACACCATATATTTT.